Shown below are 15 T cell receptor beta chains from a single sample sequenced in a study of T cell responses to AZD1222 COVID-19 vaccine. Measured with immunoSEQ multiplex PCR; TCRdb has only the in-frame clones, and not every one. The sample lists some 90,000 clones, about 90% occurring once. This specimen consisted of peripheral blood, obtained on day 0 of MenACWY control vaccination. The receptors here all came from an adult in good health.

The chain uses TRBV6-5 and TRBJ2-2; D is uncertain. The CDR3 is 14 amino acids. Per the germline V gene, CDR1 is MNHEY and CDR2 is SVGAGI. Deletions cut 5 bases from V and 3 bases from J, with 10 bases between. CDR3 amino acids: CASSTRQYTGELFF. CDR3 nucleotides: TGTGCCAGCAGTACCCGGCAGTACACCGGGGAGCTGTTTTTT.

V and J are TRBV27 and TRBJ2-3; TRBD1 matches at 7 bases. The CDR3 extends over 14 amino acids. The V segment lost 3 bases and the J segment 4 bases; nucleotides outside the gene matches: 4. Germline V gene data show CDR1 as MNHEY and CDR2 as SMNVEV (reference sequence). The CDR3 nucleotides are TGTGCCAGCAGTTTTGAGGGGGCGTCAGATACGCAGTATTTT. Its protein product is CASSFEGASDTQYF.

The sample holds one count of this clone. J is TRBJ1-1 and V is TRBV19; 9 nucleotides align to TRBD1. V dropped 10 bases and J dropped 3; count of bases not matched to a gene: 6. CDR1 LNHDA and CDR2 SQIVND come from the germline V gene (reference sequence). The CDR3 contains 13 residues. The CDR3, as DNA: TGTGCCACCGAACAGGGGGCAGACACTGAAGCTTTCTTT. This encodes CATEQGADTEAFF.

The chain joins TRBV29-1 to TRBJ1-2, with D perhaps matching TRBD1 (6 bases). V was trimmed by 7 bases and J by 0 bases, leaving 6 bases between them. The CDR3 runs to 11 residues. In germline, CDR1 is SQVTM, CDR2 ANQGSEA. CDR3 region: CSDRANYGYTF. CDR3 nucleotide sequence: TGCAGCGACAGGGCTAACTATGGCTACACCTTC.

This rearrangement joins TRBV4-2 to TRBJ1-4, with unresolved D. In germline, CDR1 is LGHNA, CDR2 YNFKEQ. Trimming took off 0 bases at V and 4 bases at J, with 15 bases between the two ends. CDR3 size: 17 residues. CDR3: CASSQELRRQFNEKLFF. For the CDR3, the DNA is TGTGCCAGCAGCCAAGAGTTACGGCGACAATTTAATGAAAAACTGTTTTTT.

The genes are TRBV6-5 and TRBJ2-5, with a possible D match to TRBD2 (5 bases). In germline, CDR1 is MNHEY, CDR2 SVGAGI. The CDR3 is 11 residues long. Trimming cost V 6 bases and J 5 bases, with 7 bases left between them. The DNA for the CDR3 is TGTGCCAGCAGATGGAGGGAGACCCAGTACTTC. It yields the protein CASRWRETQYF.

This sequence joins TRBV5-8 and TRBJ2-2; perhaps TRBD1 as D (6 bases). From germline, CDR1 is SGHTS and CDR2 YDEGEE. CDR3 size: 15 residues. Trimming stripped 5 bases from V and 3 bases from J, with 14 bases between. Here the CDR3 reads CASRKEGDDTGELFF. CDR3 nucleotides: TGTGCCAGCAGGAAAGAGGGGGATGACACCGGGGAGCTGTTTTTT.

V usage is TRBV11-2 and J usage is TRBJ2-5; 8 bases map to TRBD2. V trimming: 1 base; J trimming: 5 bases; junction bases outside the gene matches: 6. The germline gives CDR1 SGHAT, CDR2 FQNNGV. The CDR3 covers 15 residues. The CDR3 nucleotides are TGTGCCAGCAGCTTAGGTAGCGGGAAGGGGGAGACCCAGTACTTC. Protein: CASSLGSGKGETQYF.

This chain connects TRBV19 to TRBJ1-1; D not certain. Trimming removed 6 bases at V and 6 bases at J, with 14 bases between. Germline CDR1 is LNHDA and CDR2 is SQIVND (reference sequence). This CDR3 has 13 amino acids. This CDR3 is CASRPLTTPEAFF. In nucleotides, the CDR3 is TGTGCCAGTAGACCTCTGACAACCCCTGAAGCTTTCTTT.

This sequence joins TRBV10-2 and TRBJ2-4; TRBD2 is a possible D gene (6 bases). The CDR3 spans 16 residues. V was clipped by 0 bases and J by 4 bases, with 13 bases between them. The V gene's germline CDR1 is WSHSY and CDR2 SAAADI. The chain's CDR3 is CASSESTGLAKNIQYF. The DNA for the CDR3 is TGCGCCAGCAGTGAGTCGACGGGACTTGCGAAAAACATTCAGTACTTC.

This chain joins TRBV5-1 and TRBJ2-1, with 7 nucleotides matching TRBD2. Losses at the gene ends were 7 bases for V and 5 bases for J; bases not matched to a gene: 6. CDR1 and CDR2 from the germline V gene are SGHRS and YFSETQ. This CDR3 is 13 amino acids long. CDR3 sequence reads: CASEDLADNEQFF. Written as DNA, the CDR3 is TGCGCCAGCGAAGATCTAGCGGACAATGAGCAGTTCTTC. Full variable domain (remainder filled in from reference TRBV5-1 and TRBJ2-1): KAGVTQTPRYLIKTRGQQVTLSCSPISGHRSVSWYQQTPGQGLQFLFEYFSETQRNKGNFPGRFSGRQFSNSRSEMNVSTLELGDSALYLCASEDLADNEQFFGPGTRLTVL.

V and J are TRBV21-1 and TRBJ2-7. TRBV21-1 is deemed a pseudogene. CDR3 length equals 12 residues. The CDR3 loop reads CAGDDGNYEQYF. CDR3 in DNA: TGTGCCGGCGACGACGGAAACTACGAGCAGTACTTC.

The chain is built from TRBV2 and TRBJ1-1; D possibly corresponds to TRBD1 (5 bases). Trimming removed 5 bases from V and 4 bases from J, with 8 bases in between. This CDR3 has 12 amino acids. Germline V CDR1 and CDR2: SNHLY, FYNNEI. CDR3 sequence: CASSSGATEAFF. The CDR3, as DNA: TGTGCCAGCAGTTCCGGGGCCACTGAAGCTTTCTTT.

The V call is TRBV7-2, the J call TRBJ2-7, with 15 bases identical to TRBD2. CDR1 is SGHTA and CDR2 is FQGNSA in the germline V gene. CDR3 length equals 15 residues. The V gene end was trimmed by 1 base and the J gene end by 9 bases; junction bases not matched to a gene: 4. CDR3 in amino acids: CASSLGTSGGAVQYF. The CDR3 DNA is TGTGCCAGCAGCTTAGGGACTAGCGGGGGGGCGGTGCAGTACTTC. Drawing the rest from reference TRBV7-2 and TRBJ2-7, the complete variable domain is GAGVSQSPSNKVTEKGKDVELRCDPISGHTALYWYRQSLGQGLEFLIYFQGNSAPDKSGLPSDRFSAERTGGSVSTLTIQRTQQEDSAVYLCASSLGTSGGAVQYFGPGTRLTVT.

This chain links TRBV7-2 with TRBJ2-2; a possible D gene is TRBD1 (5 bases). Trimming took 2 bases from V and 7 from J, leaving 20 bases between them. This CDR3 is 17 amino acids long. The germline V gene encodes CDR1 SGHTA and CDR2 FQGNSA. CDR3 in DNA: TGTGCCAGCAGCTTATCACAATACTCAGGGTATGGCGGGGAGCTGTTTTTT. It codes for CASSLSQYSGYGGELFF.